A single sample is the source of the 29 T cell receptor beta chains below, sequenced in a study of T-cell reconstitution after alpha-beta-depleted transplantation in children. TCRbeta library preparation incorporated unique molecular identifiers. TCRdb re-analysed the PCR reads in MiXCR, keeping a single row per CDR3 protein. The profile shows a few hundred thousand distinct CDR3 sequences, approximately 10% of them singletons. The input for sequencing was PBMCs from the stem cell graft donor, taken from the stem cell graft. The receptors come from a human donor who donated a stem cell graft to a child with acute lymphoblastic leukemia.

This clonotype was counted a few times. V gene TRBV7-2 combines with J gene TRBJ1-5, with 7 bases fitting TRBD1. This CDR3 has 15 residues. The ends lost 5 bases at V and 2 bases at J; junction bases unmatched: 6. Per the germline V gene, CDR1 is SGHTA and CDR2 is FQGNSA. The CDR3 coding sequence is TGTGCCAGCAGCACAGGGGCGGGAGGCAATCAGCCCCAGCATTTT. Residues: CASSTGAGGNQPQHF.

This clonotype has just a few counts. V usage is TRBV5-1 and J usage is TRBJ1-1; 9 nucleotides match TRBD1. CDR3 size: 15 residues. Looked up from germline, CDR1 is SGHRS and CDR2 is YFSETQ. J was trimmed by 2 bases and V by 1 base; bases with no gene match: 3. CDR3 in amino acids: CASSLQGQGNTEAFF. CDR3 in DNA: TGCGCCAGCAGCTTGCAGGGACAGGGAAACACTGAAGCTTTCTTT.

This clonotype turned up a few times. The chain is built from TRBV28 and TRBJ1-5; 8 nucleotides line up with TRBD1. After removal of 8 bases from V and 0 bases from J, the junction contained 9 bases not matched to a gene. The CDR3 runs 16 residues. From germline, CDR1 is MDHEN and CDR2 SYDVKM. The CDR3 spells CASAYDRGYSNQPQHF. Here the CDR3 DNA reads TGTGCCAGCGCATACGACAGGGGCTATAGCAATCAGCCCCAGCATTTT.

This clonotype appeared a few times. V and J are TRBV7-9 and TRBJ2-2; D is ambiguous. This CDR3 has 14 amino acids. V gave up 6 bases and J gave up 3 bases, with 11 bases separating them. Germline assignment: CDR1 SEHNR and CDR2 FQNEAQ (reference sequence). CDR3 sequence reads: CASRPGRDTGELFF. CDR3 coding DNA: TGTGCCAGCAGACCGGGTCGTGACACCGGGGAGCTGTTTTTT.

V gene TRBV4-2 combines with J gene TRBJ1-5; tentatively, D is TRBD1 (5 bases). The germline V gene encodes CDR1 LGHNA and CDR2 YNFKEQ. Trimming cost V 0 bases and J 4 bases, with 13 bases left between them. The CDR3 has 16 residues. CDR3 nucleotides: TGTGCCAGCAGCCAAGAAATAGGGCAGGGAAATCAGCCCCAGCATTTT. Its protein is CASSQEIGQGNQPQHF.

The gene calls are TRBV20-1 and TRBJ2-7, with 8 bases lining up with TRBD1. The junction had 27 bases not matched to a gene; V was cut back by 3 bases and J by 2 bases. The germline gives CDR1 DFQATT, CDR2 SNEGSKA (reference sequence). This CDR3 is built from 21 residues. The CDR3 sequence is CSASGVHFAPGIRTGTYEQYF. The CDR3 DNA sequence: TGCAGTGCTAGTGGGGTCCATTTCGCCCCCGGAATACGGACAGGGACCTACGAGCAGTACTTC.

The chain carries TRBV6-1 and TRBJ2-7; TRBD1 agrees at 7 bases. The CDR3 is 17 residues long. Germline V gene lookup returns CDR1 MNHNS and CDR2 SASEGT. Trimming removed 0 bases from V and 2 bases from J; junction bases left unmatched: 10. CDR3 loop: CASSEATTGLTTYEQYF. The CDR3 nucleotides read TGTGCCAGCAGTGAAGCCACGACAGGGCTTACGACCTACGAGCAGTACTTC.

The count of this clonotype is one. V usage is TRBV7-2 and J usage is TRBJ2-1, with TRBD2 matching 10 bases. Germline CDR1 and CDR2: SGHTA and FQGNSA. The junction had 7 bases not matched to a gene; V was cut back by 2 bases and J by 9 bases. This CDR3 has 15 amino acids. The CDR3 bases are TGTGCCAGCAGCTTAATACTAGCGGGAAGGGGTGAGCAGTTCTTC. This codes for CASSLILAGRGEQFF.

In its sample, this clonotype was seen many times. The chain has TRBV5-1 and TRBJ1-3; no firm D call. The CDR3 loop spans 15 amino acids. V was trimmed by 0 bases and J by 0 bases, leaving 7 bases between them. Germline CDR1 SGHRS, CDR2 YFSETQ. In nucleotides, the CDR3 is TGCGCCAGCAGCTTGGCATGGGGCTCTGGAAACACCATATATTTT. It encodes CASSLAWGSGNTIYF.

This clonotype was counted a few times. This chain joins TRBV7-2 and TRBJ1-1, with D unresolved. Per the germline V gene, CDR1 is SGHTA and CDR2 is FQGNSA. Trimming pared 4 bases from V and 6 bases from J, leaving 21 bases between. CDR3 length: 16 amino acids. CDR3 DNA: TGTGCCAGCAGCTCCATAGGGTACCCTTCAGGCCCTGAAGCTTTCTTT. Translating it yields CASSSIGYPSGPEAFF.

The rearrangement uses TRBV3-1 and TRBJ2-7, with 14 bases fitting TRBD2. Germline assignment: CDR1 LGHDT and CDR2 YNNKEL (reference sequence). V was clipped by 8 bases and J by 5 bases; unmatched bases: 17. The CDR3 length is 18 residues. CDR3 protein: CASSHEERLAGGLNEQYF. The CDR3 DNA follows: TGTGCCAGCTCCCACGAGGAGAGACTAGCGGGAGGGCTCAACGAGCAGTACTTC.

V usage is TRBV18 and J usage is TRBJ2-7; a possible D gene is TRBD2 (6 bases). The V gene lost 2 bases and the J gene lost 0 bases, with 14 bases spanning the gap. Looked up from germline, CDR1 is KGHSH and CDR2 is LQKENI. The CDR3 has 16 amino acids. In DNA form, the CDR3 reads TGTGCCAGCTCACCAAGGCAGGGAGGCGCCTCCTACGAGCAGTACTTC. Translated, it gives CASSPRQGGASYEQYF.

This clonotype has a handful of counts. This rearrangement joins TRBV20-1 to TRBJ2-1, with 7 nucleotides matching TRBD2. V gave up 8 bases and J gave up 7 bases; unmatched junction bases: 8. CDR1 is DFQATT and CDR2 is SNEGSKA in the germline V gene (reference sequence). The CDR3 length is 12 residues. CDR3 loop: CSSTSAENEQFF. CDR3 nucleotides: TGCAGTAGCACTAGCGCCGAGAATGAGCAGTTCTTC.

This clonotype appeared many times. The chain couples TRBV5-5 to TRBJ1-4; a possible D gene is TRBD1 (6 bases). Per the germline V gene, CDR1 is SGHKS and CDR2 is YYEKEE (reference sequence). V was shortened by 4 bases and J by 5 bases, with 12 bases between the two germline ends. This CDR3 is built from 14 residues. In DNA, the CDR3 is TGTGCCAGCAGCGTGGACAGCGGAAATGAAAAACTGTTTTTT. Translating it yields CASSVDSGNEKLFF.

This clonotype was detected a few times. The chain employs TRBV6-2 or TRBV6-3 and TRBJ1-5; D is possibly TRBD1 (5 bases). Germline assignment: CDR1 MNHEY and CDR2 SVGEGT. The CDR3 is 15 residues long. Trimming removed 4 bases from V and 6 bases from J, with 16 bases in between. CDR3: CASSSRDGVSQPQHF. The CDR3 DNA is TGTGCCAGCAGTTCCAGGGACGGGGTTAGTCAGCCCCAGCATTTT.

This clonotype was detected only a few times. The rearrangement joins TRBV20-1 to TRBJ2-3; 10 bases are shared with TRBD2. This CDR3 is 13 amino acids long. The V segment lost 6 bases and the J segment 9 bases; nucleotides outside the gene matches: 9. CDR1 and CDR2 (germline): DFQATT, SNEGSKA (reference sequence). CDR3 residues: CSAPPGLASTQYF. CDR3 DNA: TGCAGTGCGCCACCGGGACTAGCGAGCACGCAGTATTTT.

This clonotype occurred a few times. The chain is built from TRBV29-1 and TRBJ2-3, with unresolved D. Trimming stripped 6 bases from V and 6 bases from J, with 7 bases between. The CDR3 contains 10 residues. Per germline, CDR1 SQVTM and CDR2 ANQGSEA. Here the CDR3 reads CSVKADTQYF. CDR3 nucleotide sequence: TGCAGCGTCAAAGCTGATACGCAGTATTTT.

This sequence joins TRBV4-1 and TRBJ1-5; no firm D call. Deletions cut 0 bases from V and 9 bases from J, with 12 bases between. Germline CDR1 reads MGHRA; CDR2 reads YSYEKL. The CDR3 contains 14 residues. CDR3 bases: TGCGCCAGCAGCCAAGAAGCAGATAATGGGCCCCAGCATTTT. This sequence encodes CASSQEADNGPQHF.

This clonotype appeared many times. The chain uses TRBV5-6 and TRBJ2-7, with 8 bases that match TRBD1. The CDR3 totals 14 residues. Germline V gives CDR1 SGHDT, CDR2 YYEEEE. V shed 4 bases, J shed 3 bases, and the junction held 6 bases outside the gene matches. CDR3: CASSQFRGLYEQYF. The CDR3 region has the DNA TGTGCCAGCAGCCAATTCAGGGGGCTCTACGAGCAGTACTTC.

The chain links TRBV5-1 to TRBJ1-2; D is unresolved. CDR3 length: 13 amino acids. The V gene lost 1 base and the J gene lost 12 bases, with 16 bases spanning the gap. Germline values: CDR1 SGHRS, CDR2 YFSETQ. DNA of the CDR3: TGCGCCAGCAGCTTGATTGGGCCCGGTAGGGACACCTTC. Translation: CASSLIGPGRDTF.

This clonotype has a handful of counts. CDR3 loop: CAISERGLAGGHNEQFF. Here the CDR3 DNA reads TGTGCCATCAGTGAGAGGGGACTAGCGGGAGGCCACAATGAGCAGTTCTTC. The chain has TRBV10-3 and TRBJ2-1, with TRBD2 identical over 15 bases. Unmatched junction bases numbered 4, after V lost 2 bases and J lost 5 bases. This CDR3 is built from 17 residues. Per germline, CDR1 ENHRY and CDR2 SYGVKD.

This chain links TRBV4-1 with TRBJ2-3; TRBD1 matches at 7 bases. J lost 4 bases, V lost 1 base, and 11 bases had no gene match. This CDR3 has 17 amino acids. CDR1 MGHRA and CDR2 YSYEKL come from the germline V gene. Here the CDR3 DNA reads TGCGCCAGCAGCCAAGGTTTGAGGGGGCGGTTAGCAGATACGCAGTATTTT. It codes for CASSQGLRGRLADTQYF.

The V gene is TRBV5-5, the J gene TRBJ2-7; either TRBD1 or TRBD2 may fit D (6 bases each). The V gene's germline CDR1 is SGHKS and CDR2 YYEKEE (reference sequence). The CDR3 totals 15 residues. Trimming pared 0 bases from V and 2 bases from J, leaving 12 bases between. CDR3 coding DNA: TGTGCCAGCAGCTTGGTAGGTGGGGGGCCCTACGAGCAGTACTTC. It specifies CASSLVGGGPYEQYF.

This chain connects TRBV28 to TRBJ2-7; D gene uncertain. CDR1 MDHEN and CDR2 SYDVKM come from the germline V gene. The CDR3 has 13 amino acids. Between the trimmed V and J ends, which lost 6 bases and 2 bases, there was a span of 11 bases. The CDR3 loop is CASRDPRPYEQYF. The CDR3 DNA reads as TGTGCCAGCAGAGATCCGAGGCCCTACGAGCAGTACTTC.

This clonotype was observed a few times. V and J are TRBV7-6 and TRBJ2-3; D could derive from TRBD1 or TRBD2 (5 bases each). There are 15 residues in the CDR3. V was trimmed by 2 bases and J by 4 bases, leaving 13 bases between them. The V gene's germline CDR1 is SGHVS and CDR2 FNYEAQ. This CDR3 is CASSLQGGLADTQYF. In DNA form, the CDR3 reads TGTGCCAGCAGCTTACAGGGCGGGTTGGCAGATACGCAGTATTTT.

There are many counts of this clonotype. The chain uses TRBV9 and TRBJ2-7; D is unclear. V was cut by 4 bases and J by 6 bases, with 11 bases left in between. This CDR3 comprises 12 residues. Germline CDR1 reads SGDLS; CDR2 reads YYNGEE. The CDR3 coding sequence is TGTGCCAGCAGCCCACGACTCGGCGAGCAGTACTTC. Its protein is CASSPRLGEQYF.

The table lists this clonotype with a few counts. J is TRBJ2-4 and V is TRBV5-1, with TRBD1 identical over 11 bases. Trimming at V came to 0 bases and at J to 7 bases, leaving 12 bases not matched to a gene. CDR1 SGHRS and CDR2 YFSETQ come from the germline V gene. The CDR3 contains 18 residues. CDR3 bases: TGCGCCAGCAGCTTGGCCTTCGGACAGGGGGCGCGGGACAACATTCAGTACTTC. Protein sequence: CASSLAFGQGARDNIQYF.

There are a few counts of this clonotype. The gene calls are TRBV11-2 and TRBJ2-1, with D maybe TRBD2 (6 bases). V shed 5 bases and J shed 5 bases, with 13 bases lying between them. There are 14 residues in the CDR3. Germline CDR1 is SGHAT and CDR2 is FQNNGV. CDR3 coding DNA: TGTGCCAGCAGCCTCGGGAGTTTGGACAATGAGCAGTTCTTC. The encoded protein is CASSLGSLDNEQFF.

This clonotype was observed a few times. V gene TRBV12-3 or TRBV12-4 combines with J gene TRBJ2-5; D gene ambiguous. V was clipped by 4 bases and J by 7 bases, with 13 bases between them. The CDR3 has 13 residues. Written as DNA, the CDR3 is TGTGCCAGCAGTTCGCTCACCGCCGGGACCCAGTACTTC. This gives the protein CASSSLTAGTQYF.